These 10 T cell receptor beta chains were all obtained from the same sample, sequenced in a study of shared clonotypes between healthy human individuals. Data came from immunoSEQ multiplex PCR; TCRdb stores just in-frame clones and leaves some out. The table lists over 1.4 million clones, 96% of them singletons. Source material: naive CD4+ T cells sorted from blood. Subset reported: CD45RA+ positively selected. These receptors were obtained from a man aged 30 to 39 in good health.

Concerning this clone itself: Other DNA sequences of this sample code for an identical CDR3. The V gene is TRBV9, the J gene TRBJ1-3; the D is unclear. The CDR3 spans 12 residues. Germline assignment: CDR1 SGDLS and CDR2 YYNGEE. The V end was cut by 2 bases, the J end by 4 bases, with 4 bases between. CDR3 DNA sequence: TGTGCCAGCAGCGTTGTAGGAAACACCATATATTTT. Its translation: CASSVVGNTIYF.

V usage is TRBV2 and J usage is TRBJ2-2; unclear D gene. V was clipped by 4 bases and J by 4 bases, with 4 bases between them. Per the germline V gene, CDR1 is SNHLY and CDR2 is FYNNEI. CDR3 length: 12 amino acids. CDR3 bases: TGTGCCAGCAGTGTATCCACCGGGGAGCTGTTTTTT. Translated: CASSVSTGELFF.

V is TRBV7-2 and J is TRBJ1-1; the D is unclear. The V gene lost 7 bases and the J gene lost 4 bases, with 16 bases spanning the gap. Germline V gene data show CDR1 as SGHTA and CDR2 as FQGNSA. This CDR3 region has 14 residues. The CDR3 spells CASTNHRGFTEAFF. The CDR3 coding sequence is TGTGCCAGCACCAATCATCGGGGTTTCACTGAAGCTTTCTTT.

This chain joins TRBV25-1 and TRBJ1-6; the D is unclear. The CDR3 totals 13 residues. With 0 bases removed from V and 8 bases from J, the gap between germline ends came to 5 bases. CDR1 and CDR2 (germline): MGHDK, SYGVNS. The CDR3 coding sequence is TGTGCCAGCAGTGAATATGGGGATTCACCCCTCCACTTT. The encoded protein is CASSEYGDSPLHF.

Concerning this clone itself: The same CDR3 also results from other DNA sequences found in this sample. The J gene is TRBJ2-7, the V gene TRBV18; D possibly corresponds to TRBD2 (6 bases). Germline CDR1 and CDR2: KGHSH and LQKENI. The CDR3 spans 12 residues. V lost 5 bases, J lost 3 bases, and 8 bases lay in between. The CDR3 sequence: CASSMGGYEQYF. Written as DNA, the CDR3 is TGTGCCAGCTCAATGGGGGGCTACGAGCAGTACTTC.

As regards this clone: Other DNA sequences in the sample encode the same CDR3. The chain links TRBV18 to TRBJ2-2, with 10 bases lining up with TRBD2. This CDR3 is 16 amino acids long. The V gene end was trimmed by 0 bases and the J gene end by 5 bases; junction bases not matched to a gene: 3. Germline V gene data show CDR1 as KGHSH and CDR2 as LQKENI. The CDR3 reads CASSPPSGRGTGELFF. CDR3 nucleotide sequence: TGTGCCAGCTCACCACCGAGCGGGAGGGGGACCGGGGAGCTGTTTTTT.

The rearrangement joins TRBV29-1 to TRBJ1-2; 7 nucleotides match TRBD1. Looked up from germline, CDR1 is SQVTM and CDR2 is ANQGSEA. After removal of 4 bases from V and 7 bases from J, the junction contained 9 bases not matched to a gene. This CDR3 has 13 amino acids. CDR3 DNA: TGCAGCGTTGCTCACAGGGGAGCTTCTGGCTACACCTTC. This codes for CSVAHRGASGYTF.

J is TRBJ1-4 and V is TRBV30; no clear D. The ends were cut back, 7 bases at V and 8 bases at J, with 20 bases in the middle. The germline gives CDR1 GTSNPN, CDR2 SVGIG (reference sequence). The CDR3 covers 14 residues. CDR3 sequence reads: CALYSGFLGEKLFF. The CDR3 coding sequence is TGTGCCTTATATTCAGGCTTCTTGGGCGAAAAACTGTTTTTT. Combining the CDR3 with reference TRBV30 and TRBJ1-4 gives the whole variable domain SQTIHQWPATLVQPVGSPLSLECTVEGTSNPNLYWYRQAAGRGLQLLFYSVGIGQISSEVPQNLSASRPQDRQFILSSKKLLLSDSGFYLCALYSGFLGEKLFFGSGTQLSVL.

The CDR3: CAWSPTGIPSTDTQYF. CDR3 bases: TGTGCCTGGAGTCCGACAGGGATCCCTAGCACAGATACGCAGTATTTT. The V call is TRBV30, the J call TRBJ2-3, with 7 bases fitting TRBD1. Germline values: CDR1 GTSNPN, CDR2 SVGIG (reference sequence). This CDR3 contains 16 residues. Trimming cost V 2 bases and J 0 bases; bases outside gene matches: 8.

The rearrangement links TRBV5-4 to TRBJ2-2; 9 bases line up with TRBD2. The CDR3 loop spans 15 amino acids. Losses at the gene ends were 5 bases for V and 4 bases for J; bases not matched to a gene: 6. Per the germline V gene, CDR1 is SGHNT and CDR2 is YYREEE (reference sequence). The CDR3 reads CASRRAGGATGELFF. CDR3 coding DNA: TGTGCCAGCAGGAGGGCGGGAGGGGCCACCGGGGAGCTGTTTTTT.